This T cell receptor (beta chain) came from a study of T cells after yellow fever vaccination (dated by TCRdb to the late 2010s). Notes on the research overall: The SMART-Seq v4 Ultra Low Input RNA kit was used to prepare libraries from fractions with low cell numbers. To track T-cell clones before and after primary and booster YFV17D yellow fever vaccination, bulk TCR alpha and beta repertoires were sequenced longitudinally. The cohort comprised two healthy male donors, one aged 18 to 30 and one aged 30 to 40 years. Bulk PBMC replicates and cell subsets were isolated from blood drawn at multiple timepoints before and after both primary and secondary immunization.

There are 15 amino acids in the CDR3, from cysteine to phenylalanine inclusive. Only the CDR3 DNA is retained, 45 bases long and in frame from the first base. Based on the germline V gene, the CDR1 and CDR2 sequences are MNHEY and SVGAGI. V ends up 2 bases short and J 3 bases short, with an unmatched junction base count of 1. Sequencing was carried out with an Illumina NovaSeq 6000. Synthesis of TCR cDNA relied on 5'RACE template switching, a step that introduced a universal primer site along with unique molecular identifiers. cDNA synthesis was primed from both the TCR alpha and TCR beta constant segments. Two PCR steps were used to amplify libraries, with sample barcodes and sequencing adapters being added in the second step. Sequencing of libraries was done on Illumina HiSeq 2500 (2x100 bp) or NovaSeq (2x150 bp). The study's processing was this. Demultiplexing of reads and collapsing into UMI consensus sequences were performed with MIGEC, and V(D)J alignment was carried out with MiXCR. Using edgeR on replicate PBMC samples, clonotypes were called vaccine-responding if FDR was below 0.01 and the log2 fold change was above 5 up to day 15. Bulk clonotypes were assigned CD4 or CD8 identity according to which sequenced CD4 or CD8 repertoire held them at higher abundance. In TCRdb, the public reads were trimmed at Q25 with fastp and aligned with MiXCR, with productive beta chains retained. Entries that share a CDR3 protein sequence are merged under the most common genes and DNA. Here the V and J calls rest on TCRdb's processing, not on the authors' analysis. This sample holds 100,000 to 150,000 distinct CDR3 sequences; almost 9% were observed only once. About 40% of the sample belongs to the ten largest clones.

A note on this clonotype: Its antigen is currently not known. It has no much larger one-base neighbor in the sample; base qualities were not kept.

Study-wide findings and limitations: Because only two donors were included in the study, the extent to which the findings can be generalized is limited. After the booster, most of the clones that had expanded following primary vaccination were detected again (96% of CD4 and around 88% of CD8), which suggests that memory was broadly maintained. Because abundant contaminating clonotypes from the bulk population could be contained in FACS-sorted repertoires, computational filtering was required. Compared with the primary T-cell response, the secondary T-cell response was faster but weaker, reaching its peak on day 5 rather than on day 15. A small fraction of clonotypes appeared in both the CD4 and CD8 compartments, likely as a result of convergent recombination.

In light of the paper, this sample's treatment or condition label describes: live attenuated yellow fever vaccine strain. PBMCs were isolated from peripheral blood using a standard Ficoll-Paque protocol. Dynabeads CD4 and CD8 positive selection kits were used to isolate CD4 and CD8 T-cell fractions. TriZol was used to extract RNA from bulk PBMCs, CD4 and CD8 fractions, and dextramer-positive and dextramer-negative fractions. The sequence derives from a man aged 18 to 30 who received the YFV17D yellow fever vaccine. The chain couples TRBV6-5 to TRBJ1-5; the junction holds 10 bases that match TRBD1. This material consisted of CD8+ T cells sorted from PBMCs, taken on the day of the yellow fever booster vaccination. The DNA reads TGTGCCAGCAGTTACGGACAGGGGGTCAATCAGCCCCAGCATTTT. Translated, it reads CASSYGQGVNQPQHF.